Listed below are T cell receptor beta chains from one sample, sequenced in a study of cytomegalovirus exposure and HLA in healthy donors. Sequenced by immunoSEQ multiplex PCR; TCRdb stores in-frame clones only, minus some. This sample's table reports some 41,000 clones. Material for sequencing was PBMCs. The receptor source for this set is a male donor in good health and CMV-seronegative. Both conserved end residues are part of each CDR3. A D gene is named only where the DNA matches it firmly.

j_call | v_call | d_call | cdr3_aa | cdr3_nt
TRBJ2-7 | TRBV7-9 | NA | CASTGGLLHEQYF | TGTGCCAGCACGGGGGGCTTACTCCACGAGCAGTACTTC
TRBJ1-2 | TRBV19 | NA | CASSEQGGGYYGYTF | TGTGCCAGTAGTGAGCAGGGTGGCGGTTACTATGGCTACACCTTC
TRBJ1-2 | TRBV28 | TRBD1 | CASSRRGLYGYTF | TGTGCCAGCAGTCGCAGGGGGCTTTATGGCTACACCTTC
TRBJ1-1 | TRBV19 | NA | CASTGPAGGFTEAFF | TGTGCCAGTACTGGTCCTGCGGGCGGGTTCACTGAAGCTTTCTTT
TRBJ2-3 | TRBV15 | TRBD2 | CATSSGRGGLTDTQYF | TGTGCCACCAGCAGCGGGCGGGGGGGCCTGACAGATACGCAGTATTTT
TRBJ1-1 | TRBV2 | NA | CASSYRDRLAEAFF | TGTGCCAGCAGTTACAGAGACAGGTTGGCTGAAGCTTTCTTT
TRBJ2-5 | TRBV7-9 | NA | CASSRRETQYF | TGTGCCAGCAGCCGGCGGGAGACCCAGTACTTC
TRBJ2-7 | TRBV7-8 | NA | CASSFTQAYEQYF | TGTGCCAGCAGCTTTACACAGGCCTACGAGCAGTACTTC
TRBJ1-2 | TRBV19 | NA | CASSITALYGYTF | TGTGCCAGTAGTATTACAGCCCTCTATGGCTACACCTTC
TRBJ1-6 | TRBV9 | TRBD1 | CASSADRGLGNSPLHF | TGTGCCAGCAGCGCCGACAGGGGGCTTGGTAATTCACCCCTCCACTTT
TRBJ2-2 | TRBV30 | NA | CAWILHPGTGELFF | TGTGCCTGGATACTCCACCCAGGAACCGGGGAGCTGTTTTTT
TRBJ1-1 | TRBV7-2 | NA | CASSLVSPGNTEAFF | TGTGCCAGCAGCTTAGTTTCCCCAGGGAACACTGAAGCTTTCTTT
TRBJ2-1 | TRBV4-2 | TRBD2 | CASSQPTSGGYNEQFF | TGTGCCAGCAGCCAACCGACTAGCGGGGGGTACAATGAGCAGTTCTTC
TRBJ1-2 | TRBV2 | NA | CASSPEGQGYGYTF | TGTGCCAGCAGCCCTGAAGGGCAGGGCTATGGCTACACCTTC
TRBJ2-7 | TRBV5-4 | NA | CASNILGSYEQYF | TGTGCCAGCAATATACTTGGCTCCTACGAGCAGTACTTC
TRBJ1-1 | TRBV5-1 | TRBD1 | CASSVYRGNTEAFF | TGCGCCAGCAGCGTGTACAGGGGGAACACTGAAGCTTTCTTT
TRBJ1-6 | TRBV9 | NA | CASSVGAVDSPLHF | TGTGCCAGCAGCGTTGGGGCCGTGGATTCACCCCTCCACTTT
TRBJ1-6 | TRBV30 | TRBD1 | CAWSVGTDNSPLHF | TGTGCCTGGAGTGTAGGGACAGATAATTCACCCCTCCACTTT
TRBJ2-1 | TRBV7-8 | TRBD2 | CASSSRAGGGLSHEQFF | TGTGCCAGCAGTTCAAGGGCGGGCGGGGGGCTATCTCATGAGCAGTTCTTC
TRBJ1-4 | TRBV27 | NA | CASSIQTPATNEKLFF | TGTGCCAGCAGTATACAGACACCTGCAACTAATGAAAAACTGTTTTTT
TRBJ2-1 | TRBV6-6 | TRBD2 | CASGGGTSGNEQFF | TGTGCCAGCGGCGGGGGGACAAGCGGAAATGAGCAGTTCTTC
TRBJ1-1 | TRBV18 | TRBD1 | CASSPQGQSNTEAFF | TGTGCCAGCTCACCGCAGGGACAGTCGAACACTGAAGCTTTCTTT
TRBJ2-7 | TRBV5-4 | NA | CASSLTGFHEQYF | TGTGCCAGCAGCTTGACAGGGTTCCACGAGCAGTACTTC
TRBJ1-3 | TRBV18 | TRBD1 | CASSGQGVSGNTIYF | TGCGCCAGCTCCGGACAGGGGGTTTCTGGAAACACCATATATTTT
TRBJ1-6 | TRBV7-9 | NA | CASSSATGNNSPLHF | TGTGCCAGCAGCTCAGCTACAGGGAATAATTCACCCCTCCACTTT
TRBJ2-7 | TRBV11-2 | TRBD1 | CASSHVRDRYYEQYF | TGTGCCAGCAGCCACGTACGGGACAGGTACTACGAGCAGTACTTC
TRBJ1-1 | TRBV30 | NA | CAWSVGLEAFF | TGTGCCTGGAGTGTCGGACTCGAAGCTTTCTTT
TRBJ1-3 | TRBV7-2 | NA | CASSSPPSGNTIYF | TGTGCCAGCAGCTCCCCTCCCTCTGGAAACACCATATATTTT
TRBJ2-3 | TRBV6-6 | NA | CASSYRVGATDTQYF | TGTGCCAGCAGTTACCGGGTCGGAGCCACAGATACGCAGTATTTT
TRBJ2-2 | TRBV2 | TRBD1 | CASSVLTGHTGELFF | TGTGCCAGCAGTGTCCTGACAGGGCACACCGGGGAGCTGTTTTTT
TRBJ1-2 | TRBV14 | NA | CASSVSGRDGYTF | TGTGCCAGCAGCGTTTCAGGGAGGGATGGCTACACCTTC
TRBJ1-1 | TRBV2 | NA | CASSVPYRATEAFF | TGTGCCAGCAGTGTCCCATACAGGGCCACTGAAGCTTTCTTT
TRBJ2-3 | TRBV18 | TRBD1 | CASSLTGIETQYF | TGTGCCAGCTCATTGACAGGGATTGAAACGCAGTATTTT
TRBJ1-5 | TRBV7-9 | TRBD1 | CASSRDSANQPQHF | TGTGCCAGCAGCCGGGACAGTGCCAATCAGCCCCAGCATTTT
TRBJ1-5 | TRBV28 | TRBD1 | CASSLGQGRRQPQHF | TGTGCCAGCAGTTTGGGACAGGGGAGACGTCAGCCCCAGCATTTT
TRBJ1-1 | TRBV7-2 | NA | CASSTQGNTEAFF | TGTGCCAGCAGCACACAGGGGAACACTGAAGCTTTCTTT
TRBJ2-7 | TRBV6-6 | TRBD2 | CASSYSKGTRSDEQYF | TGTGCCAGCAGTTACTCGAAGGGGACTAGAAGTGACGAGCAGTACTTC
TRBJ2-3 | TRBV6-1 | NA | CASSPSPGVYTQYF | TGTGCCAGCAGCCCCTCGCCGGGGGTATATACGCAGTATTTT
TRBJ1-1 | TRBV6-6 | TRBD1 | CASSSLQGPNTEAFF | TGTGCCAGCAGTTCACTACAGGGGCCGAACACTGAAGCTTTCTTT
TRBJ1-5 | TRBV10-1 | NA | CASSGRTAPNQPQHF | TGCGCCAGCAGTGGGAGGACAGCACCCAATCAGCCCCAGCATTTT
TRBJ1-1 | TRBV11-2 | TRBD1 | CASSSTGTGANTEAFF | TGTGCCAGCAGTTCTACCGGGACAGGGGCCAACACTGAAGCTTTCTTT
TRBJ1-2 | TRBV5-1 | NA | CASSLDPRGSNYGYTF | TGCGCCAGCAGCTTGGACCCGAGGGGGTCTAACTATGGCTACACCTTC
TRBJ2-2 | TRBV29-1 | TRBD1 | CSDTGGLGTGELFF | TGCAGCGATACAGGGGGCTTAGGGACCGGGGAGCTGTTTTTT
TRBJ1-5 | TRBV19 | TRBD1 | CASSSRQGGNQPQHF | TGTGCCAGTAGTAGCCGACAGGGGGGAAATCAGCCCCAGCATTTT
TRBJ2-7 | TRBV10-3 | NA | CAISEVQGAYEQYF | TGTGCCATCAGTGAGGTACAGGGAGCCTACGAGCAGTACTTC
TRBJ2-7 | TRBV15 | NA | CATSSPGAKTYEQYF | TGTGCCACCAGCTCCCCTGGGGCCAAAACCTACGAGCAGTACTTC
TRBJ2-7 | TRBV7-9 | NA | CASSPGRGEQYF | TGTGCCAGCAGCCCTGGCCGGGGCGAGCAGTACTTC
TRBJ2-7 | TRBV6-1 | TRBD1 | CASTGTGTASYEQYF | TGTGCCAGCACCGGGACAGGGACTGCTTCCTACGAGCAGTACTTC
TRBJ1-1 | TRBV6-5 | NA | CASRQGLVTEAFF | TGTGCCAGCAGGCAGGGGCTAGTAACTGAAGCTTTCTTT
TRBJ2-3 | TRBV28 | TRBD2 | CASSSLTSGGPLAGTQYF | TGTGCCAGCAGTTCCCTAACTAGCGGGGGGCCCCTAGCGGGGACGCAGTATTTT
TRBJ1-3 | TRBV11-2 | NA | CASSLNGGFGNTIYF | TGTGCCAGCAGCTTAAATGGGGGGTTCGGAAACACCATATATTTT
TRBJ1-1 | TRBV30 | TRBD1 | CAWSVREGALGNTEAFF | TGTGCCTGGAGTGTACGCGAGGGGGCTCTGGGAAACACTGAAGCTTTCTTT
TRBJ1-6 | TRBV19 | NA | CASSISPSGFNSPLHF | TGTGCCAGTAGTATAAGCCCCAGCGGGTTTAATTCACCCCTCCACTTT
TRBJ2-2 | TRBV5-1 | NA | CASSLVEGGELFF | TGCGCCAGCAGCTTGGTGGAGGGCGGGGAGCTGTTTTTT
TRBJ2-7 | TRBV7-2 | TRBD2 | CASSLAPGLAGIEQYF | TGTGCCAGCAGCTTAGCTCCGGGACTAGCGGGGATCGAGCAGTACTTC
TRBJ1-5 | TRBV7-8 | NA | CASSLGYSLQQPQHF | TGTGCCAGCAGCTTAGGGTACTCCCTCCAACAGCCCCAGCATTTT
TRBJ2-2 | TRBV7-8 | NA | CASSFPRTVFTGELFF | TGTGCCAGCAGCTTCCCCCGGACTGTATTCACCGGGGAGCTGTTTTTT
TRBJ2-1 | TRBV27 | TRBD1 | CASSLSETTGDSYNEQFF | TGTGCCAGCAGTTTATCGGAAACAACAGGGGACTCCTACAATGAGCAGTTCTTC
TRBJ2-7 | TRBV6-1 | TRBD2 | CASSQDRTSREQYF | TGTGCCAGCAGTCAGGACCGGACTAGTAGGGAGCAGTACTTC